These T cell receptor beta chains were read from a single sample in a study of T cell responses to AZD1222 COVID-19 vaccine. Method: immunoSEQ multiplex PCR; TCRdb's copy keeps in-frame clones and lacks some. Among over 100,000 clones listed, 85% to 90% were seen once. Sequences were derived from peripheral blood, sampled on day 0 of AZD1222 vaccination. These TCRs come from an adult in good health. Both conserved end residues are part of each CDR3. A D gene is named only where the DNA matches it firmly. Rows give clone size only sometimes, using once, few, many, or a class for an expanded clone.

-,TRBJ2-1,TRBV7-3,-,TGTGCCAGCAGCATCTCCGGGACCTACAATGAGCAGTTCTTC,CASSISGTYNEQFF
-,TRBJ1-2,TRBV3-1/TRBV3-2,once,TGTGCCAGCAGTTCCACAGGGGGCTACACCTTC,CASSSTGGYTF
-,TRBJ1-2,TRBV19,once,TGTGCCAGTAGTAGGGCAACAGCTAACTATGGCTACACCTTC,CASSRATANYGYTF
TRBD2,TRBJ2-7,TRBV23-1,-,TGCGCCAGCAGTCTCGGGACTAGCGGGAGGGCCTACGAGCAGTACTTC,CASSLGTSGRAYEQYF
TRBD1,TRBJ1-2,TRBV9,-,TGTGCCAGCAGCACTCTACAGGGGAACTATGGCTACACCTTC,CASSTLQGNYGYTF
-,TRBJ1-2,TRBV6-5,-,TGTGCCAGCAGTCCAGGGAATAGGTATGGCTACACCTTC,CASSPGNRYGYTF
-,TRBJ1-1,TRBV6-4,few,TGTGCCAGCAGTGTTAGGCCCATGGCTGAAGCTTTCTTT,CASSVRPMAEAFF
-,TRBJ2-7,TRBV6-5,-,TGTGCCAGCAGTCCCATTCAGGGTGTCTCCGAGCAGTACTTC,CASSPIQGVSEQYF
-,TRBJ1-1,TRBV7-2,-,TGTGCCAGCAGTCAGACCTCGAACACTGAAGCTTTCTTT,CASSQTSNTEAFF
-,TRBJ2-6,TRBV19,few,TGTGCCAGTAGTATGAGGACTACGGGTGGGGCCAACGTCCTGACTTTC,CASSMRTTGGANVLTF
TRBD1,TRBJ1-1,TRBV28,-,TGTGCCAGCTTCGCAGGACAGGGGGCATCTGAAGCTTTCTTT,CASFAGQGASEAFF
TRBD1,TRBJ1-2,TRBV2,-,TGTGCCAGCAGTAGACAGGGACGGGATGGCTACACCTTC,CASSRQGRDGYTF
-,TRBJ1-2,TRBV9,-,TGTGCCAGCAGCGCACCAGGGGCAGGCTATGGCTACACCTTC,CASSAPGAGYGYTF
-,TRBJ2-3,TRBV5-4,-,TGTGCCAGCCTGGACAGAGGAGACACAGATACGCAGTATTTT,CASLDRGDTDTQYF
-,TRBJ1-1,TRBV6-2/TRBV6-3,-,TGTGCCAGCAGTTTGCCGGGAGGAGCTGAAGCTTTCTTT,CASSLPGGAEAFF
TRBD2,TRBJ2-7,TRBV7-2,once,TGTGCCAGCAGCTCTACTAGCGCGTCCTACGAGCAGTACTTC,CASSSTSASYEQYF
TRBD1,TRBJ1-2,TRBV19,-,TGTGCCAGTAGTATCCTGGGGACAGCTACTTTGAACTATGGCTACACCTTC,CASSILGTATLNYGYTF
-,TRBJ1-3,TRBV6-5,once,TGTGCCAGCAGTCGAGGGGGTTCTGGAAACACCATATATTTT,CASSRGGSGNTIYF
-,TRBJ1-2,TRBV6-5,few,TGTGCCAGCCGGACAGCCTATGGCTACACCTTC,CASRTAYGYTF
TRBD2,TRBJ2-1,TRBV2,-,TGTGCCAGCAGTGAACCAACAAGCGGGAATTCTTACAATGAGCAGTTCTTC,CASSEPTSGNSYNEQFF
-,TRBJ1-2,TRBV28,-,TGTGCCAGCAGGGGTAATGTCGGGACAACCGGTGGCTACACCTTC,CASRGNVGTTGGYTF
-,TRBJ1-4,TRBV2,-,TGTGCCAGCAGTGAAGACAGCATCCCAACTAATGAAAAACTGTTTTTT,CASSEDSIPTNEKLFF
-,TRBJ2-1,TRBV28,-,TGTGCCAGCAGTTGGGACACCTCCTACAATGAGCAGTTCTTC,CASSWDTSYNEQFF
-,TRBJ2-5,TRBV14,-,TGTGCCAGCAGCCAAGAACCCCCAGAGACCCAGTACTTC,CASSQEPPETQYF
TRBD2,TRBJ2-2,TRBV7-3,-,TGTGCCAGCAGCTTACTACCCGGGAGGGACGTCACCGGGGAGCTGTTTTTT,CASSLLPGRDVTGELFF
TRBD1,TRBJ2-1,TRBV5-1,-,TGCGCCAGCAGCCTTACAGGGGGCAGGACCTACAATGAGCAGTTCTTC,CASSLTGGRTYNEQFF
TRBD1,TRBJ1-6,TRBV6-5,-,TGTGCCAGCAGTTTCAGGGGGGGAAATTCACCCCTCCACTTT,CASSFRGGNSPLHF
TRBD1,TRBJ1-1,TRBV29-1,-,TGCAGCGAACGACAGGGGGCCACTGAAGCTTTCTTT,CSERQGATEAFF
TRBD2,TRBJ2-7,TRBV4-3,-,TGCGCCAGCAGCCAGATTAGCGGGGGGGCTGCCGGGGAGCAGTACTTC,CASSQISGGAAGEQYF
-,TRBJ1-1,TRBV7-2,-,TGTGCCAGCAGCCGTGGGGGGGAATTGAACACTGAAGCTTTCTTT,CASSRGGELNTEAFF
-,TRBJ2-6,TRBV7-8,-,TGTGCCAGCAGCTTTTTCCGGGCTGGTGGGGCCAACGTCCTGACTTTC,CASSFFRAGGANVLTF
-,TRBJ2-7,TRBV5-6,-,TGTGCCAGCAGCGGGGGGCCCGCGAGCTCCTACGAGCAGTACTTC,CASSGGPASSYEQYF
-,TRBJ2-2,TRBV6-2/TRBV6-3,-,TGTGCCAGCAGTTACCAAACCGGGGAGCTGTTTTTT,CASSYQTGELFF
TRBD2,TRBJ2-1,TRBV19,-,TGTGCCAGTAGTATAGGACGGGGGGATGAGCAGTTCTTC,CASSIGRGDEQFF
-,TRBJ1-6,TRBV4-3,-,TGCGCCAGCAGCCAGACCGGGTCTCACAATTCACCCCTCCACTTT,CASSQTGSHNSPLHF
-,TRBJ1-1,TRBV30,-,TGTGCCTGGAGTGTACTACCGGGATCGAACACTGAAGCTTTCTTT,CAWSVLPGSNTEAFF
TRBD2,TRBJ2-5,TRBV24-1,-,TGTGCCACCAGTAAGGCGGGGGGGGTAGGAGAGACCCAGTACTTC,CATSKAGGVGETQYF
-,TRBJ1-6,TRBV6-2/TRBV6-3,-,TGTGCCAGCAGTTTGGAGGTGCAAGGCTCACCCCTCCACTTT,CASSLEVQGSPLHF
TRBD1,TRBJ2-5,TRBV5-6,-,TGTGCCAGCAGCCAAGGACAGGGGATAGAGACCCAGTACTTC,CASSQGQGIETQYF
TRBD2,TRBJ2-7,TRBV10-3,-,TGTGCCATCAGTATAGCGGGCCAAACCGTCCACGAGCAGTACTTC,CAISIAGQTVHEQYF
-,TRBJ1-2,TRBV14,-,TGTGCCAGCAGCCAAGATGACAGGATCAGTAACTATGGCTACACCTTC,CASSQDDRISNYGYTF
-,TRBJ2-7,TRBV28,-,TGTGCCAGCAGTTTATATGGGACACCAACTGGGGAGCAGTACTTC,CASSLYGTPTGEQYF
-,TRBJ2-1,TRBV10-3,-,TGTGCCATCAGGAGCGCGGACAATGAGCAGTTCTTC,CAIRSADNEQFF
-,TRBJ2-7,TRBV19,once,TGTGCCAGTAGTATACAGGGGATCTCCTACGAGCAGTACTTC,CASSIQGISYEQYF
TRBD1,TRBJ1-5,TRBV20-1,-,TGCAGTGCTAGTAGGACAGGGGGACTCAATCAGCCCCAGCATTTT,CSASRTGGLNQPQHF
TRBD1,TRBJ1-6,TRBV5-1,-,TGCGCCAGCAGCTCAACCGGGACAGGGGCCGATTCACCCCTCCACTTT,CASSSTGTGADSPLHF
-,TRBJ2-3,TRBV28,-,TGTGCCAGCAGTTTCCCGGGGCGGGATACGCAGTATTTT,CASSFPGRDTQYF
TRBD2,TRBJ2-7,TRBV5-1,few,TGCGCCAGCAGCTTGGCACTAGCGGGAGGGTTTAGCGAGCAGTACTTC,CASSLALAGGFSEQYF
TRBD1,TRBJ2-6,TRBV5-5,-,TGTGCCAGCAACCAAGGACAGGGGGCCTCTGGGGCCAACGTCCTGACTTTC,CASNQGQGASGANVLTF
-,TRBJ2-5,TRBV7-2,-,TGTGCCAGCTCCAAGGCGGCCCTAGTACAAGAGACCCAGTACTTC,CASSKAALVQETQYF
TRBD1,TRBJ1-4,TRBV5-1,-,TGCGCCAGCAGCCCAAACTCCGGGACAGAGAATGAAAAACTGTTTTTT,CASSPNSGTENEKLFF
-,TRBJ2-3,TRBV2,-,TGTGCCAGCAGTTCCACCGTTACCACAGATACGCAGTATTTT,CASSSTVTTDTQYF
-,TRBJ2-2,TRBV6-4,-,TGTGCCAGCAGTGTGGAGGCGAACCCTAACACCGGGGAGCTGTTTTTT,CASSVEANPNTGELFF
-,TRBJ2-1,TRBV27,-,TGTGCCAGCAGTCGAGAGGCGATTGGGAATGAGCAGTTCTTC,CASSREAIGNEQFF